One sample yielded the 7 T cell receptor beta chains listed below, sequenced in a study of blood T cell repertoires in COVID-19. Assay used: immunoSEQ multiplex PCR; TCRdb lists only in-frame clones, some missing. The table has 98,000 or so clones, approximately 88% seen once. Sequenced: peripheral blood. Receptor source: a man aged 60-69 years with COVID-19, enrolled during active disease.

The table lists this clone with a count of one. The gene calls are TRBV19 and TRBJ2-1; D is perhaps TRBD2 (5 bases). Trimming removed 4 bases at V and 8 bases at J, with 12 bases between. This CDR3 has 13 residues. The germline V gene has CDR1 LNHDA and CDR2 SQIVND (reference sequence). This CDR3 reads CASSTFSAHEQFF. CDR3 sequence (DNA): TGTGCCAGTAGTACCTTTAGCGCACATGAGCAGTTCTTC.

The rearrangement links TRBV7-8 to TRBJ1-6; weak D call: TRBD1 (5 bases). The CDR3 covers 17 residues. CDR1 is SGHVS, CDR2 FQNEAQ, per germline. Between the trimmed V and J ends, which lost 5 bases and 4 bases, there was a span of 18 bases. The CDR3 protein is CASSGQGWGRYNSPLHF. The CDR3 DNA follows: TGTGCCAGCAGCGGGCAGGGTTGGGGGAGGTATAATTCACCCCTCCACTTT.

The chain uses TRBV28 and TRBJ2-1, with 10 bases that match TRBD2. This CDR3 contains 15 residues. Germline assignment: CDR1 MDHEN and CDR2 SYDVKM. J lost 7 bases, V lost 5 bases, and 8 bases had no gene match. CDR3 sequence (DNA): TGTGCCAGCAGTCCAACTAGCGGGACTAGTAATGAGCAGTTCTTC. Amino acid sequence: CASSPTSGTSNEQFF.

V usage is TRBV7-2 and J usage is TRBJ2-2; maybe TRBD1 (6 bases). Germline V gene data show CDR1 as SGHTA and CDR2 as FQGNSA. The V end was cut by 5 bases, the J end by 6 bases, with 10 bases between. The CDR3 has 13 residues. The CDR3 DNA follows: TGTGCCAGCAGCCCAGAGGGGGCCGGGGAGCTGTTTTTT. This encodes CASSPEGAGELFF.

This clone was found once. This chain connects TRBV5-1 to TRBJ1-5; 8 positions match TRBD1. The CDR3 loop spans 16 amino acids. V shed 3 bases and J 1 base; nucleotides not matched to a gene: 6. Germline values: CDR1 SGHRS, CDR2 YFSETQ. CDR3 DNA sequence: TGCGCCAGCAGCTCCGGGACAGGCCGGAGCAATCAGCCCCAGCATTTT. It encodes CASSSGTGRSNQPQHF.

This chain uses TRBV6-2 or TRBV6-3 with TRBJ2-3; no clear D. Looked up from germline, CDR1 is MNHEY and CDR2 is SVGEGT. The CDR3 consists of 13 residues. V dropped 3 bases and J dropped 2 bases, with 6 bases sitting between them. The CDR3 sequence: CASSYGPTDTQYF. CDR3 coding DNA: TGTGCCAGCAGTTATGGGCCCACAGATACGCAGTATTTT.

Only one count was recorded for this clone. The chain combines TRBV4-1 with TRBJ1-5, with 7 bases matching TRBD1. Germline CDR1 is MGHRA and CDR2 is YSYEKL. The CDR3 covers 15 residues. V trimming: 3 bases; J trimming: 2 bases; junction bases outside the gene matches: 4. CDR3 region: CASSQGDRGNQPQHF. DNA for the CDR3: TGCGCCAGCAGCCAGGGAGACAGGGGCAATCAGCCCCAGCATTTT.